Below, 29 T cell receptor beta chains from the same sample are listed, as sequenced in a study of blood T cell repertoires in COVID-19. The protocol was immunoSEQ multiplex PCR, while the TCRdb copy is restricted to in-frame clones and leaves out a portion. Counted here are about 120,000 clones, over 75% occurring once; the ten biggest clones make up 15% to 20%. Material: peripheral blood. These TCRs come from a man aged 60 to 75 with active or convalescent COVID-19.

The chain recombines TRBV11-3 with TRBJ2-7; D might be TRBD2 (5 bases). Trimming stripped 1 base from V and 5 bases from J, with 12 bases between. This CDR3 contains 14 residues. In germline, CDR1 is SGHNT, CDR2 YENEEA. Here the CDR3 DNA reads TGTGCCAGCAGCTTAGGTGGGAGACCCCACGAGCAGTACTTC. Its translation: CASSLGGRPHEQYF.

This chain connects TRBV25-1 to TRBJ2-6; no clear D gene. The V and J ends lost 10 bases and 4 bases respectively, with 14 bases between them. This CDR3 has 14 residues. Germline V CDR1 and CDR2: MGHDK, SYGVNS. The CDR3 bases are TGTGCCACCACCCGGGTACCCGGGGCCAACGTCCTGACTTTC. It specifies CATTRVPGANVLTF.

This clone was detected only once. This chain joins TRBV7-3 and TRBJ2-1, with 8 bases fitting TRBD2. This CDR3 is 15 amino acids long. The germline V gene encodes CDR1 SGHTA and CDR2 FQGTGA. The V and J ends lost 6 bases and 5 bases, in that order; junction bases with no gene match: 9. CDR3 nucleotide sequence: TGTGCCAGCAGTACCCCGGGGGGGGCCCACAATGAGCAGTTCTTC. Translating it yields CASSTPGGAHNEQFF.

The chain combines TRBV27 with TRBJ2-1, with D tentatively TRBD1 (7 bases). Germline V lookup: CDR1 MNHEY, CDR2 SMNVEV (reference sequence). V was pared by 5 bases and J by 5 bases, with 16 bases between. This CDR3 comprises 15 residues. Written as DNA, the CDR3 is TGTGCCAGCAGTCGCCGACAGGGAGGTAACAATGAGCAGTTCTTC. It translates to CASSRRQGGNNEQFF.

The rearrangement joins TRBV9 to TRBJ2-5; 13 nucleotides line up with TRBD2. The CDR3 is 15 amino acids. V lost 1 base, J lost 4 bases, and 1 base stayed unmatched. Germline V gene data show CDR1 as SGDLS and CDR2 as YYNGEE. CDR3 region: CASSVTSGRGETQYF. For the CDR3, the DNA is TGTGCCAGCAGCGTAACTAGCGGGAGGGGAGAGACCCAGTACTTC. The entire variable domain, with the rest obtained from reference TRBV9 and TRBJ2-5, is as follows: DSGVTQTPKHLITATGQRVTLRCSPRSGDLSVYWYQQSLDQGLQFLIQYYNGEERAKGNILERFSAQQFPDLHSELNLSSLELGDSALYFCASSVTSGRGETQYFGPGTRLLVL.

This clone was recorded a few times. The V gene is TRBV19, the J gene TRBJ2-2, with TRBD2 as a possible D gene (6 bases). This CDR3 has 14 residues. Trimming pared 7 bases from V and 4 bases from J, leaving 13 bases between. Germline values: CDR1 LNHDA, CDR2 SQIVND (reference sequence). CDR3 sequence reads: CASTGTGGTGELFF. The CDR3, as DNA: TGTGCCAGTACCGGGACTGGGGGCACCGGGGAGCTGTTTTTT.

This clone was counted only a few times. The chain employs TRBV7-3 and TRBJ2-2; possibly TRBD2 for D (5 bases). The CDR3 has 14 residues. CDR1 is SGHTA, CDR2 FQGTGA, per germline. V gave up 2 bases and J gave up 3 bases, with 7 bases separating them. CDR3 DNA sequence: TGTGCCAGCAGCTTACGGCGGGACACCGGGGAGCTGTTTTTT. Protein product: CASSLRRDTGELFF.

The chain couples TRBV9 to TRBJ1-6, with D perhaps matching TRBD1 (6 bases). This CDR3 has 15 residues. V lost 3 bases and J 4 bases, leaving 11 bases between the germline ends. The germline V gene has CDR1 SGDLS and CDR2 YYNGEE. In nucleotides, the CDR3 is TGTGCCAGCAGCGCCAGACAGGAGTATAATTCACCCCTCCACTTT. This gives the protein CASSARQEYNSPLHF.

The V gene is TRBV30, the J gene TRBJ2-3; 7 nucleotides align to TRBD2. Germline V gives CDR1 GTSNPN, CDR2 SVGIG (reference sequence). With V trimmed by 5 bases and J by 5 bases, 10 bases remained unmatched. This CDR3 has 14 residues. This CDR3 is CAWGIPGGIDTQYF. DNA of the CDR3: TGTGCCTGGGGTATCCCGGGAGGAATAGATACGCAGTATTTT.

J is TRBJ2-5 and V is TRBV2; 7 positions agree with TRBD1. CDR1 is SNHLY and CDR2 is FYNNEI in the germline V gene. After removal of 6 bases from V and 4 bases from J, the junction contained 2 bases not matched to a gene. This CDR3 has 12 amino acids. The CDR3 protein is CASRGQPETQYF. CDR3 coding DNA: TGTGCCAGCAGGGGACAGCCAGAGACCCAGTACTTC.

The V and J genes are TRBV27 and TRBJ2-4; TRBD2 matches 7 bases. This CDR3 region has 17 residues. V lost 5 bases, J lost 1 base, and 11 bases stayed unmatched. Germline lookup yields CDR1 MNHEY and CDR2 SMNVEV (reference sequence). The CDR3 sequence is CASSLGWGGSAKNIQYF. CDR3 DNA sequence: TGTGCCAGCAGTCTAGGGTGGGGGGGGTCGGCCAAAAACATTCAGTACTTC.

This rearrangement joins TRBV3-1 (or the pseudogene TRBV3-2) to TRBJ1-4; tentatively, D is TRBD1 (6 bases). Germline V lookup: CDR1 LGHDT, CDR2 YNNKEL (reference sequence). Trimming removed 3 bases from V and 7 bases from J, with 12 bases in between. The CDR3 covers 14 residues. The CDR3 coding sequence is TGTGCCAGCAGCCACAGGGGTAGAAGTGAAAAACTGTTTTTT. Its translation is CASSHRGRSEKLFF.

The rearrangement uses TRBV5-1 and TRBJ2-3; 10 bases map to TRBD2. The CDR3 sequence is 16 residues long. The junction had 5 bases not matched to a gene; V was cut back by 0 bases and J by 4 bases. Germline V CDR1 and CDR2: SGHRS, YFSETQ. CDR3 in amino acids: CASSLALAGAPDTQYF. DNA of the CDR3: TGCGCCAGCAGCTTGGCGCTAGCGGGAGCCCCAGATACGCAGTATTTT.

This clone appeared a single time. The CDR3 DNA is TGCAGCGATAAGCGGGGAGAGACCCAGTACTTC. This sequence encodes CSDKRGETQYF. The chain employs TRBV29-1 and TRBJ2-5; 7 nucleotides agree with TRBD2. The V segment lost 7 bases and the J segment 4 bases; nucleotides outside the gene matches: 3. The germline CDR1 and CDR2 sequences are SQVTM and ANQGSEA. This CDR3 is built from 11 residues.

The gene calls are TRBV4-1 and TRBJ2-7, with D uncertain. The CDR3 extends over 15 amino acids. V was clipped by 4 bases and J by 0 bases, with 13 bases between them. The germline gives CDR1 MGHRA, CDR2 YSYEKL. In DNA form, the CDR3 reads TGCGCCAGCAGCCCCCCGACTCGATTCTCCTACGAGCAGTACTTC. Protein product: CASSPPTRFSYEQYF.

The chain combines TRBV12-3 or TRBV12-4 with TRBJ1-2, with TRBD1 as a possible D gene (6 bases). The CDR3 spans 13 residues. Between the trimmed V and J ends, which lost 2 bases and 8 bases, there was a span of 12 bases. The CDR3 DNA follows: TGTGCCAGCAGTTTAATGGGGGCAATAGGCTACACCTTC. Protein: CASSLMGAIGYTF.

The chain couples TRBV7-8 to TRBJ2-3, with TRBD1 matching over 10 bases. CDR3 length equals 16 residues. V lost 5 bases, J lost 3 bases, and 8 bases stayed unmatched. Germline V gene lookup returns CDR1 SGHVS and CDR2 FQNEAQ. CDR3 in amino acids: CASSEAGTGVTDTQYF. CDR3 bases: TGTGCCAGCAGCGAAGCAGGGACAGGGGTAACAGATACGCAGTATTTT.

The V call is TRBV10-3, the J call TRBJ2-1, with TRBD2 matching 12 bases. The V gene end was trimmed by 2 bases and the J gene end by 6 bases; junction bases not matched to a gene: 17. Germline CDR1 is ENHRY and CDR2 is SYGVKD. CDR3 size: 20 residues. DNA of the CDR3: TGTGCCATCAGTGAGCCCGCGACTAGCGGGAGTCCCAAAGTGGGCAATGAGCAGTTCTTC. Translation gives CAISEPATSGSPKVGNEQFF.

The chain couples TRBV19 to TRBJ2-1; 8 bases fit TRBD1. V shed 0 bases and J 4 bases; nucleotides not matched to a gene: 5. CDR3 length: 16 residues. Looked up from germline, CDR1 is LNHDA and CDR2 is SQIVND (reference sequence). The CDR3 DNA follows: TGTGCCAGTAGTATAGACGGCAGGGGGCTATACAATGAGCAGTTCTTC. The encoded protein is CASSIDGRGLYNEQFF. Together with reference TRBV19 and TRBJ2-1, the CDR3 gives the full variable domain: DGGITQSPKYLFRKEGQNVTLSCEQNLNHDAMYWYRQDPGQGLRLIYYSQIVNDFQKGDIAEGYSVSREKKESFPLTVTSAQKNPTAFYLCASSIDGRGLYNEQFFGPGTRLTVL.

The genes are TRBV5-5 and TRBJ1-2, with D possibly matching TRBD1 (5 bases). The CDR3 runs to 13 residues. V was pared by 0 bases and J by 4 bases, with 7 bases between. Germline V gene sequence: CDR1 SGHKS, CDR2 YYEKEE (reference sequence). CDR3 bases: TGTGCCAGCAGCTTGGAGCAGGGCTATGGCTACACCTTC. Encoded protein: CASSLEQGYGYTF.

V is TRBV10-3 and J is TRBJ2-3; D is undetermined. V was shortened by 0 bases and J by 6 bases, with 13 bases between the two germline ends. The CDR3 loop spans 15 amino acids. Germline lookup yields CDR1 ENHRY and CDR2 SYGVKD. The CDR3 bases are TGTGCCATCAGTGAGTCGGAAGCCTCCAGGGATACGCAGTATTTT. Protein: CAISESEASRDTQYF.

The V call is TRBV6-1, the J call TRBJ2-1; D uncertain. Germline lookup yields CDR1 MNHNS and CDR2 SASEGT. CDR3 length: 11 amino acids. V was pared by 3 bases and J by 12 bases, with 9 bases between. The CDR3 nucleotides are TGTGCCAGCAGTGAGGAGAGTGGGCAGTTCTTC. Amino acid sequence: CASSEESGQFF.

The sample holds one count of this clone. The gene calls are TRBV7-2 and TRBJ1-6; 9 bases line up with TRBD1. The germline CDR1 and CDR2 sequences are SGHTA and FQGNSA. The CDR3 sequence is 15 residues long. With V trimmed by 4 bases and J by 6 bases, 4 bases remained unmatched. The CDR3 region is CASSSQGAGNSPLHF. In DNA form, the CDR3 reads TGTGCCAGCAGCTCACAGGGGGCGGGTAATTCACCCCTCCACTTT.

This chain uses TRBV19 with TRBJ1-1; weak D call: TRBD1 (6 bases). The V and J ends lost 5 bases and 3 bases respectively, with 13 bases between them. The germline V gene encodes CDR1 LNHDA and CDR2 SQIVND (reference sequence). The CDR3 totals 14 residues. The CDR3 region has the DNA TGTGCCAGTAGTTTTCACAGGGATGACACTGAAGCTTTCTTT. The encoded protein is CASSFHRDDTEAFF. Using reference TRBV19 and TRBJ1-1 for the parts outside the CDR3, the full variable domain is DGGITQSPKYLFRKEGQNVTLSCEQNLNHDAMYWYRQDPGQGLRLIYYSQIVNDFQKGDIAEGYSVSREKKESFPLTVTSAQKNPTAFYLCASSFHRDDTEAFFGQGTRLTVV.

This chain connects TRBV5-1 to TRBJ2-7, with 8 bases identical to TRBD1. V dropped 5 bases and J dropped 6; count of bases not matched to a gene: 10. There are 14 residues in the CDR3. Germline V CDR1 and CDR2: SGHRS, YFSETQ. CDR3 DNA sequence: TGCGCCAGCAGTTATACCGGACAGGGATCCGAGCAGTACTTC. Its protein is CASSYTGQGSEQYF. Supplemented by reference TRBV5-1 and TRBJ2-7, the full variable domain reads KAGVTQTPRYLIKTRGQQVTLSCSPISGHRSVSWYQQTPGQGLQFLFEYFSETQRNKGNFPGRFSGRQFSNSRSEMNVSTLELGDSALYLCASSYTGQGSEQYFGPGTRLTVT.

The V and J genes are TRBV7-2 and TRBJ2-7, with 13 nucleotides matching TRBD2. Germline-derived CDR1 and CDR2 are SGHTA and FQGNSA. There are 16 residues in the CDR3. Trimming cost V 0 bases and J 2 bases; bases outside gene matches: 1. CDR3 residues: CASSLAGLAGTYEQYF. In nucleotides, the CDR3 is TGTGCCAGCAGCTTAGCGGGACTAGCGGGGACCTACGAGCAGTACTTC.

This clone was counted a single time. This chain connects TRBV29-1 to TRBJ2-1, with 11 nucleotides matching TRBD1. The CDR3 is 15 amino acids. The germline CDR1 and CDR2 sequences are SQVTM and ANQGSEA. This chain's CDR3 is CTVLPPGQGASEQFF. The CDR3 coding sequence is TGCACCGTCTTGCCCCCCGGACAGGGGGCTAGTGAGCAGTTCTTC.

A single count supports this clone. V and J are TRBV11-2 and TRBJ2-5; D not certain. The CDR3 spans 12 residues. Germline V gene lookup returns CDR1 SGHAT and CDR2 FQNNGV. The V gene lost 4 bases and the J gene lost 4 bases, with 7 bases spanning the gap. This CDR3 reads CASSSVGETQYF. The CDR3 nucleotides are TGTGCCAGCAGCTCCGTCGGAGAGACCCAGTACTTC.

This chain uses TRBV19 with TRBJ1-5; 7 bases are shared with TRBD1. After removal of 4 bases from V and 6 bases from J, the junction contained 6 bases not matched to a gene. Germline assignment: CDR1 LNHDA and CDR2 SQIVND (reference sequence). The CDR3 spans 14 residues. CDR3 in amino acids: CASSKGAIGQPQHF. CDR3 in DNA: TGTGCCAGTAGTAAGGGGGCCATAGGTCAGCCCCAGCATTTT.